This T cell receptor beta chain comes out of a study of metastatic and nonmetastatic thyroid tumors (TCRdb year 2020). With regard to the full study: The researchers compared repertoires between peripheral blood samples and tumor or nodule tissue samples from patients with malignant or benign thyroid disease. Beyond this particular receptor, the publication reports: In both blood and tumor samples, TCR beta diversity was reported to be significantly higher in malignant tumors than in benign nodules.

Trimming takes 6 bases from V and 7 bases from J, and the germline ends sit 16 bases apart. Reading the germline V gene gives CDR1 MNHNS and CDR2 SASEGT. Reading from cysteine to phenylalanine, the CDR3 counts 14 amino acids. Here the CDR3 DNA is all that survives: 42 bases in frame from base 1. Many counts were recorded for this clone. It has no known antigen specificity. The sample holds no much larger clone one base away, and base qualities are not on file. The protocol used for the library was PCR. Sequencing was performed on an Illumina HiSeq 4000. High-throughput sequencing was used to profile the TCR beta-chain CDR3 region of each patient. The original methods were these. Drawing on CDR3 differences between clinicopathological groups, the researchers built a classifier meant to tell apart patients with distant-metastatic papillary thyroid cancer. Repertoire diversity was assessed with the Shannon index, and tumor-blood repertoire similarity with the Morisita-Horn index. The public sequencing data were trimmed at Q25 with fastp and processed into clonotypes with MiXCR by TCRdb, which kept only in-frame beta chains. TCRdb, not the original authors, processed these V and J calls. The sample yields tens of thousands of clones; roughly 12% were counted once. About 10% of the sample is held by the ten biggest clonotypes.

No patient had received any treatment before thyroid surgery. The study retrospectively analysed patient clinical samples collected from about 2012 to 2018 using T-cell receptor beta sequencing. The sequence was obtained from a female donor with papillary thyroid cancer or a benign thyroid nodule (not recorded which). Some clones in this sample may be carry-over from other donors' samples. The V and J segments used are TRBV6-1 and TRBJ2-1; the D gene is not confidently resolved. Sequenced sample: blood. At the DNA level, the sequence is TGTGCCAGCAGGGAGCAGTTCATAGGGAATGAGCAGTTCTTC. Its protein is CASREQFIGNEQFF.